The next 3 T cell receptor beta chains were all read from a single sample in a study of OX40 agonist ivuxolimab in advanced cancers. Sequencing was performed with immunoSEQ multiplex PCR; in TCRdb, only in-frame clones are kept and a portion is missing. The sample lists more than 30,000 clones; roughly 90% were seen once. Sample: CD4+ or CD8+ T cells sorted from blood, taken in a trial of the OX40 agonist ivuxolimab. All receptors come from an adult with an advanced solid tumor such as melanoma, head and neck, liver or kidney cancer.

The chain employs TRBV4-1 and TRBJ2-4, with D unresolved. With 0 bases removed from V and 15 bases from J, the gap between germline ends came to 15 bases. This CDR3 is built from 13 residues. Germline lookup yields CDR1 MGHRA and CDR2 YSYEKL. CDR3 sequence (DNA): TGCGCCAGCAGCCAAGAAGGCGGCGGCAGCCCGTACTTC. It yields the protein CASSQEGGGSPYF.

This chain joins TRBV6-6 and TRBJ1-1; D possibly corresponds to TRBD1 (6 bases). The germline V gene encodes CDR1 MNHNY and CDR2 SVGAGI (reference sequence). CDR3 length: 14 amino acids. V gave up 0 bases and J gave up 13 bases, with 18 bases separating them. For the CDR3, the DNA is TGTGCCAGCAGTTACTCCCCTAACAGGGAAAGAGATTTCTTT. Protein product: CASSYSPNRERDFF.

The rearrangement joins TRBV19 to TRBJ1-2; TRBD1 might be the D (6 bases). Trimming left V 6 bases short and J 4 bases short, with 12 bases between. The CDR3 is 13 amino acids. CDR1 is LNHDA and CDR2 is SQIVND in the germline V gene (reference sequence). Here the CDR3 reads CASSPLDSYGYTF. The CDR3 DNA follows: TGTGCCAGTAGCCCCTTGGACAGCTATGGCTACACCTTC.